This T cell receptor beta chain was recovered during a study of radiotherapy plus CTLA-4 blockade in lung cancer. General study findings and limits: After radiotherapy and ipilimumab, tumor-derived clones expanded in peripheral blood.

Details on this clone: What it binds is not known.

CTLA-4 blockade using ipilimumab, together with focal radiation, was received by patients with chemo-refractory metastatic non-small-cell lung cancer. TCRdb keeps only in-frame clones here, not all; method: immunoSEQ multiplex PCR. The table lists roughly 97,000 clones, approximately 72% of them singletons, with approximately 2.8% in the top ten. The source material was peripheral blood, sampled from a patient treated with radiotherapy plus ipilimumab. This TCR was recovered from a human donor with non-small cell lung cancer who had a partial response to radiotherapy plus ipilimumab. Some clones in this sample may be carry-over from other donors' samples.

Written as DNA, the CDR3 is TGCAGCGTTCCAGGGCGGGGGGGCTCGAGCTCCTACAATGAGCAGTTCTTC. This sequence encodes CSVPGRGGSSSYNEQFF. The chain couples TRBV29-1 to TRBJ2-1; TRBD2 matches 9 bases. Unmatched junction bases numbered 11, after V lost 5 bases and J lost 0 bases. The CDR3 runs 17 residues. CDR1 and CDR2 from the germline V gene are SQVTM and ANQGSEA.